The present TCR beta chain was sequenced within a study of blood T cell repertoires in COVID-19. For the study at large: The United States, Italy and Spain were the sources of the acute and convalescent COVID-19 samples. Sources were T cells, B-cell-depleted T cells, or PBMCs; the material itself was cDNA or gDNA.

How the authors handled the data: By means of reference gene primer amplification, nucleated cell counts were estimated. Here immunoSEQ multiplex PCR was the method, and the copy in TCRdb shows in-frame clones only, minus some. D and trimming were read from the DNA, whereas the V and J calls and clone size are those reported in that table. The repertoire has about 58,000 clones, roughly 90% of them found once; the top ten carry approximately 14%. The sequence was obtained from a woman in her sixties with active COVID-19. Input material: peripheral blood.

The CDR3: CASSADRGGEKLFF. In nucleotides, the CDR3 is TGTGCCAGCAGCGCAGACAGGGGGGGTGAAAAACTGTTTTTT. This chain uses TRBV2 with TRBJ1-4, with TRBD1 matching 9 bases. Trimming took 6 bases from V and 7 from J; bases not matched to a gene: 6. This CDR3 has 14 amino acids. Germline values: CDR1 SNHLY, CDR2 FYNNEI.